This T cell receptor beta chain was sequenced for a study of technical replicates of blood from four donors. Measured with immunoSEQ multiplex PCR; TCRdb has only the in-frame clones, and not every one. The sample consists of 100,000 or so clones, just over 95% of them appearing once. Germline values: CDR1 SGDLS, CDR2 YYNGEE. The V end was cut by 3 bases, the J end by 13 bases, with 11 bases between. The CDR3 has 12 amino acids. The sample was T cells isolated from PBMCs. J is TRBJ1-6 and V is TRBV9; no firm D call. This TCR was recovered from a human donor in good health. Here the CDR3 reads CASSGTPGPLHF. The CDR3 nucleotides read TGTGCCAGCAGCGGGACTCCCGGCCCCCTCCACTTT.